This entry concerns a single TCR beta chain. Antigen specificity is unknown. The V and J ends lost 5 bases and 2 bases, in that order; junction bases with no gene match: 6. This CDR3 has 14 residues. Germline values: CDR1 MNHEY, CDR2 SMNVEV (reference sequence). Sequencing used immunoSEQ multiplex PCR; TCRdb keeps in-frame clones, though not all of them. The sample lists around 350,000 clones, 90% to 95% occurring once. This record belongs to a study of Ad26.COV2.S vaccination and SARS-CoV-2 variants. Study results and caveats: Comparable non-spike TCR breadth was observed in vaccine and placebo recipients. There was reportedly substantial breadth in spike-specific CD8+ and CD4+ T cell responses after vaccination. Vaccine recipients surpassed placebo recipients in spike-specific TCR breadth.

The receptor was isolated from a human donor who had recovered from COVID-19. The sample consisted of peripheral blood, taken after recovery from COVID-19. This chain links TRBV27 with TRBJ2-7; TRBD1 aligns across 7 bases. CDR3 nucleotides: TGTGCCAGCAGTCCCCGACAGGGAACCTACGAGCAGTACTTC. The encoded protein is CASSPRQGTYEQYF.